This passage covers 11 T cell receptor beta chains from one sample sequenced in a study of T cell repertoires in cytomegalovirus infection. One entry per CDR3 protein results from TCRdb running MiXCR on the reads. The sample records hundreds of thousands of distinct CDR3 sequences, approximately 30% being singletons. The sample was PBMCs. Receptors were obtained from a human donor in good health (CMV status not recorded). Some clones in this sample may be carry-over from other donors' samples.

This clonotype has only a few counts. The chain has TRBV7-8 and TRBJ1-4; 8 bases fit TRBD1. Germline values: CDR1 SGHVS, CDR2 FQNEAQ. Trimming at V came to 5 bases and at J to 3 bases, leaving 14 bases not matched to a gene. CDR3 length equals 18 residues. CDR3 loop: CASSTTGVLSAANEKLFF. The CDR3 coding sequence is TGTGCCAGCAGCACGACAGGGGTCCTATCCGCCGCTAATGAAAAACTGTTTTTT. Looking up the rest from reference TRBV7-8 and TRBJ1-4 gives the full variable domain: GAGVSQSPRYKVAKRGQDVALRCDPISGHVSLFWYQQALGQGPEFLTYFQNEAQLDKSGLPSDRFFAERPEGSVSTLKIQRTQQEDSAVYLCASSTTGVLSAANEKLFFGSGTQLSVL.

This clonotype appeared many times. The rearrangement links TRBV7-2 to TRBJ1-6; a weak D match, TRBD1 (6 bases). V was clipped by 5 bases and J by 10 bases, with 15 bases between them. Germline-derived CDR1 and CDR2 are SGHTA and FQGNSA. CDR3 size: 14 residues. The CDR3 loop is CASSGATGHSPLHF. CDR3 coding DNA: TGTGCCAGCAGCGGTGCTACGGGACACTCACCCCTCCACTTT.

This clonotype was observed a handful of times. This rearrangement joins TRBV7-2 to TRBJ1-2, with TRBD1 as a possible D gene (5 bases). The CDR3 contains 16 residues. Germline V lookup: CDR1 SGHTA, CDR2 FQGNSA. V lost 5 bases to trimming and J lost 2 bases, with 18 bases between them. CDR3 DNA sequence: TGTGCCAGCAGCAATGGAGGGGTGGACAAAAACTATGGCTACACCTTC. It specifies CASSNGGVDKNYGYTF.

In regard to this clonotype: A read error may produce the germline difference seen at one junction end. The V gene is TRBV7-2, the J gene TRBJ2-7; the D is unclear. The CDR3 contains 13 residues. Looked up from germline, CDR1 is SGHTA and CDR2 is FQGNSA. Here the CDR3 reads CARSLASPYEQYF. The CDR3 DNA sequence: TGTGCCAGAAGCTTAGCCAGCCCTTACGAGCAGTACTTC.

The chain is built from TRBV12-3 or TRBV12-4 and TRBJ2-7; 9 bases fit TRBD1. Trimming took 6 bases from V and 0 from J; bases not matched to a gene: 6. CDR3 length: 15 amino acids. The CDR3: CASRSGTGSSYEQYF. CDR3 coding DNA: TGTGCCAGCAGGTCCGGGACAGGGAGCTCCTACGAGCAGTACTTC.

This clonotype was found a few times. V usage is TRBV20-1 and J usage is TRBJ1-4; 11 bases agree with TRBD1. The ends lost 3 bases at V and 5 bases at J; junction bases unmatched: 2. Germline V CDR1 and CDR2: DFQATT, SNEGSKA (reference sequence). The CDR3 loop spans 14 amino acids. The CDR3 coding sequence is TGCAGTGCTAGCGGGACAGGGGGAAATGAAAAACTGTTTTTT. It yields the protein CSASGTGGNEKLFF.

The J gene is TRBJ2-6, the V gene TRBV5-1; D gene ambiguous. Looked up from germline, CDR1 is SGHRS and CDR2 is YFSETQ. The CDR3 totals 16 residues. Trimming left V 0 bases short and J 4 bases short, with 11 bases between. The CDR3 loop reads CASSLGIGSGANVLTF. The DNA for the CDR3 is TGCGCCAGCAGCTTGGGTATCGGGTCCGGGGCCAACGTCCTGACTTTC.

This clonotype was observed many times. The CDR3: CASSLDRLAGSEQFF. As DNA, the CDR3 is TGTGCCAGCAGCTTAGACCGACTAGCGGGGTCTGAGCAGTTCTTC. This chain connects TRBV7-6 to TRBJ2-1; 11 bases agree with TRBD2. This CDR3 has 15 amino acids. J gave up 9 bases and V 1 base, and 5 bases lay outside the gene matches. Germline CDR1 and CDR2: SGHVS and FNYEAQ. The full variable domain, its missing parts supplied by reference TRBV7-6 and TRBJ2-1, is GAGVSQSPRYKVTKRGQDVALRCDPISGHVSLYWYRQALGQGPEFLTYFNYEAQQDKSGLPNDRFSAERPEGSISTLTIQRTEQRDSAMYRCASSLDRLAGSEQFFGPGTRLTVL.

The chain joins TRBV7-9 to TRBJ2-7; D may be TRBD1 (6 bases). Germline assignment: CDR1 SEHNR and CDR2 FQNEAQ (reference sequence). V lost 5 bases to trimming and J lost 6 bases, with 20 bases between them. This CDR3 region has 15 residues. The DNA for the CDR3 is TGTGCCAGCAGCCCGAAAACGACAGGAGACGGCGAGCAGTACTTC. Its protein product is CASSPKTTGDGEQYF.

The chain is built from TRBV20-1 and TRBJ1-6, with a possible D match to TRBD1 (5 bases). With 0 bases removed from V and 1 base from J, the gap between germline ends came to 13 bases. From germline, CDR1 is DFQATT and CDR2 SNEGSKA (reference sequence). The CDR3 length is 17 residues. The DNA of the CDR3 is TGCAGTGCTAGAGATCTTCGACAGCTTTCCTATAATTCACCCCTCCACTTT. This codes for CSARDLRQLSYNSPLHF.

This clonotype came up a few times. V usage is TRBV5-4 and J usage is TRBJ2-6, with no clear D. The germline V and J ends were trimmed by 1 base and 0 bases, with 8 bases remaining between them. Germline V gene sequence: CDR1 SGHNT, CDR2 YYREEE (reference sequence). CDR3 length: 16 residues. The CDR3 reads CASSLWRISGANVLTF. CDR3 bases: TGTGCCAGCAGCTTGTGGCGGATCTCTGGGGCCAACGTCCTGACTTTC.